This TCR beta chain emerged from a study of blood T cell repertoires in COVID-19. The count of this clone is one. Only in-frame clones appear in the TCRdb table, and some are missing; sequencing was by immunoSEQ multiplex PCR. The data hold about 150,000 clones, with 75% to 90% observed a single time. J lost 7 bases, V lost 7 bases, and 19 bases had no gene match. The CDR3 is made up of 18 amino acids. In germline, CDR1 is KGHDR, CDR2 SFDVKD. Sequences were obtained from peripheral blood. This chain links TRBV24-1 with TRBJ2-2; 8 positions match TRBD1. This receptor was obtained from a middle-aged woman with acute or convalescent COVID-19. CDR3 sequence reads: CATRARDRTPEGGGELFF. The CDR3 region has the DNA TGTGCCACCAGAGCCCGGGACAGGACACCAGAGGGGGGCGGGGAGCTGTTTTTT.